This T cell receptor (beta chain) is from a study of OX40 agonist ivuxolimab in advanced cancers. Study-level points and caveats: In general, CD8+ T cells held more expanded clones than CD4+ did, on average.

A single count supports this clone. Its matching antigen is unknown. Assay: immunoSEQ multiplex PCR; the TCRdb copy retains only in-frame clones and omits some. The sample consists of tens of thousands of clones, roughly 94% of them appearing once. Germline V gives CDR1 LNHDA, CDR2 SQIVND (reference sequence). This CDR3 spans 15 amino acids. V dropped 5 bases and J dropped 2; count of bases not matched to a gene: 5. The receptor's source is an adult with an advanced solid tumor such as melanoma, head and neck, liver or kidney cancer. V usage is TRBV19 and J usage is TRBJ2-7; 11 nucleotides align to TRBD2. This material consisted of CD4+ or CD8+ T cells sorted from blood, taken in a trial of the OX40 agonist ivuxolimab. CDR3 region: CASSEQGLAAYEQYF. For the CDR3, the DNA is TGTGCCAGTAGTGAACAGGGACTAGCGGCCTACGAGCAGTACTTC.